Reported below is one T cell receptor (beta chain). The record originates from a study of cytomegalovirus exposure and HLA in healthy donors. PCR used 60 Vbeta primers and 13 Jbeta primers. Sequencing was performed with immunoSEQ multiplex PCR; in TCRdb, only in-frame clones are kept and a portion is missing. The profile shows 140,000 or so clones, approximately 85% of them singletons. The V gene's germline CDR1 is SGHNT and CDR2 YENEEA. The CDR3 is 17 amino acids. Trimming removed 4 bases from V and 4 bases from J; junction bases left unmatched: 9. The sample comprised PBMCs. The clonotype comes from a woman between 35 and 50 years old in good health and CMV-seronegative. The chain employs TRBV11-3 and TRBJ2-1; 11 nucleotides align to TRBD2. The CDR3 DNA sequence: TGTGCCAGCAGCTCAGAGCTAGCGGGAGGAATGTACAATGAGCAGTTCTTC. This codes for CASSSELAGGMYNEQFF.